This TCR beta chain was sequenced during a study of PD-L1 blockade in urothelial cancer (dated by TCRdb to between 2016 and 2019). With regard to the full study: Therapy was started at some point between 2012 and 2014 for all patients, and atezolizumab 1,200 mg was administered intravenously every 3 weeks. About 90% of the 29 patients were identified as males with urothelial cancer of bladder origin, and a prior smoking history was reported by 18 of 29 patients. An ECOG performance status of 0 or 1 was recorded for the patients, and 0 to 3 prior chemotherapy regimens had been received by the patients. Blood samples were analyzed 3 weeks after the start of treatment (second dose) and 6 weeks after the start of treatment. Blood samples gave a median of 141,255 T cells and approximately 80,000 unique TCRs, with a median clonality of 0.080. Somatic, immune and clinical correlates of response to PD-L1 blockade with atezolizumab in urothelial cancer were the focus of an exploratory multi-omic analysis. TCR sequencing covered pretreatment tumor samples and matched, serially collected peripheral blood taken before and after atezolizumab treatment. Durable clinical benefit was defined as progression-free survival longer than 6 months, and TCR features were also tested against progression-free and overall survival. In the same patients, pretreatment tumors underwent whole exome sequencing and RNA sequencing in addition to TCR sequencing. About 10 patients achieved durable clinical benefit and some 21 did not. Pretreatment blood TCR-seq was available for about 30 patients, at least one posttreatment blood collection was obtained for about 24 patients, and tumor TCR-seq was available for about 24 patients.

With respect to this clone: This clone's antigen is unknown. Base qualities are not recorded, but no much larger clone differs from it by a single base.

Germline trimming: 2 bases from V, 14 bases from J; junction bases outside gene matches: 8. The CDR3 goes from the cysteine to the phenylalanine over 12 residues. Just CDR3 DNA is preserved here, 36 bases in frame from base 1. The CDR1 and CDR2 encoded by the germline V gene are MDHEN and SYDVKM. What the authors observed across the whole study: A pretreatment peripheral blood TCR clonality below the median was linked to improved progression-free and overall survival. Small sample size (n of about 30) and many exploratory analyses mean the results are intended to be hypothesis-generating. Patients with durable benefit showed greater expansion of tumor-associated TCR clones in peripheral blood 3 weeks after starting treatment (n of about 20, p = 0.022).

Explained via the paper, the time point label denotes: peripheral blood 6 weeks after treatment start. A total of roughly 31 patients with locally advanced or metastatic urothelial carcinoma, treated at Memorial Sloan Kettering on a trial protocol, made up the cohort. Peripheral blood mononuclear cells were collected from each patient pretreatment and during treatment, giving between 1 and 8 total time points per patient. The Qiagen DNeasy Blood extraction kit was used to purify genomic DNA from total PBMCs and from tumor samples. PBMCs were collected pretreatment and during treatment and were isolated and stored as previously described. Synthetic TCR analog templates were spiked into each PCR to estimate absolute template abundance from read counts. TCRbeta CDR3 regions were amplified from genomic DNA with bias-controlled V and J gene primers using the immunoSEQ assay. Sequencing of rearranged TCRbeta segments was performed at approximately 20X coverage. From the authors' description of their analysis: Sequencing errors were corrected by clustering and CDR3s were annotated against IMGT to assign V, D and J genes. Downstream analyses used only productive TCRbeta rearrangements, leaving out any out-of-frame or stop-codon sequences. To compute clonality, Shannon entropy was normalized by the log of the number of unique productive sequences and then subtracted from one. Fisher's exact test with Benjamini-Hochberg correction, using a cutoff of adjusted p below 0.01, was how clones that differed between time points or between blood and tumor were identified. Entries here come from immuneACCESS through TCRdb and include only in-frame sequences with V and J called. Some clones fail to appear in such tables; in the studies checked, an unresolved V gene covers under half of the shortfall, and the cause of the remainder is unknown. V and J calls and clone size are given by that table; D and trimming were obtained from the DNA. This sample gives 75,000 to 95,000 clones in total; approximately 90% of them show up just once. More than 0.85% of the sample lies in the top ten.

The sample in question was PBMCs, obtained around atezolizumab (anti-PD-L1) treatment. The TCR comes from a woman older than 75 with urothelial cancer. The sequence is built from TRBV28 and TRBJ1-1; TRBD1 fits 7 bases in the junction. The base sequence is TGTGCCAGCAGTTTACCCCAGACAGGGAAGTTCTTT. It is translated as CASSLPQTGKFF.